This entry features one T cell receptor beta chain sequence. What it binds is unknown. There are 16 residues in the CDR3. V lost 6 bases to trimming and J lost 0 bases; unmatched junction nucleotides: 8. Germline CDR1 is KGHSH and CDR2 is LQKENI. This record comes from a study of T-cell memory formation after mild COVID-19. Study-wide background: Most TCR clusters belonged to a single donor. Whole-study findings and limits: While clones contracting from day 15 to 85 were balanced between CD4 and CD8, later expanders leaned CD4+. Pre-infection memory already had some responding clones, implying cross-reactive memory joined.

Via MiXCR, TCRdb re-called the 5' RACE reads, giving one row per CDR3 protein. The sample records 550,000 to 600,000 distinct CDR3 sequences, around 16% being singletons. The specimen was PBMCs or a T cell subset sorted from them (not recorded which). V and J are TRBV18 and TRBJ2-4, with 7 bases fitting TRBD1. This receptor was taken from an adult woman who had mild COVID-19 (a few samples of this study predate the infection). Cell type and time point are not known. CDR3 DNA sequence: TGTGCCAGCTCGGAAACCGGGACAGTAGCCAAAAACATTCAGTACTTC. This translates into CASSETGTVAKNIQYF.